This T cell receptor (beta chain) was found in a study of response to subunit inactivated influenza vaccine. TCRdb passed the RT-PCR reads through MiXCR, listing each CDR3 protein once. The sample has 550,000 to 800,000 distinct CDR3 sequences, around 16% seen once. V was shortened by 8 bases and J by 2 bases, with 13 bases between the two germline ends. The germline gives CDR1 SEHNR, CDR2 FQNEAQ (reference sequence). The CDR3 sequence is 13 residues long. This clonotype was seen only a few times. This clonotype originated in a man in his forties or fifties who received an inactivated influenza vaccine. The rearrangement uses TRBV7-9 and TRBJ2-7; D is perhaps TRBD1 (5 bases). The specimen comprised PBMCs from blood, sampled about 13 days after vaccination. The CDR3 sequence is CASRKGQTYEQYF. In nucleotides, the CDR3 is TGTGCCAGCCGCAAGGGGCAGACCTACGAGCAGTACTTC.